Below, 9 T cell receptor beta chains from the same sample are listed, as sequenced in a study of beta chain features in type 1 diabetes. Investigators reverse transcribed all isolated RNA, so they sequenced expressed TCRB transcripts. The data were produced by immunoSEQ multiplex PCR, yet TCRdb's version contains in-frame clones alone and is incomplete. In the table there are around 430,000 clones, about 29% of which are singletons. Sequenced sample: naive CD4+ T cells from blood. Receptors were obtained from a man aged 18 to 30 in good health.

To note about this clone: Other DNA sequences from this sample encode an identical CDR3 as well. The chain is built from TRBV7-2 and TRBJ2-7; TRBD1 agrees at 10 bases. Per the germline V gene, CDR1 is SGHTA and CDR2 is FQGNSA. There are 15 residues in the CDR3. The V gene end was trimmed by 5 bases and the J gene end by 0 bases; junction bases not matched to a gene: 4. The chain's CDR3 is CASSRRDRGSYEQYF. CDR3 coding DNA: TGTGCCAGCAGCCGTCGGGACAGGGGCTCCTACGAGCAGTACTTC.

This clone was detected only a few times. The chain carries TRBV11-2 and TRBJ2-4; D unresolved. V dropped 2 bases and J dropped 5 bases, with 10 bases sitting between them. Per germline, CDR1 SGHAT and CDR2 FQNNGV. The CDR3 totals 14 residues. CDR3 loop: CASSLQVLENIQYF. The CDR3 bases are TGTGCCAGCAGCTTACAGGTTTTGGAAAACATTCAGTACTTC.

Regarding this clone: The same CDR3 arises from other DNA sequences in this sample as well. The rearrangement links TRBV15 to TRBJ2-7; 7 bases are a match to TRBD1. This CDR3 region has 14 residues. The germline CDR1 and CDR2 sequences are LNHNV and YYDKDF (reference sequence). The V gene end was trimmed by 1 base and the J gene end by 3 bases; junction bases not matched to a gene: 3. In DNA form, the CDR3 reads TGTGCCACCAGCAGAGGAGCAGGGGGCTACGAGCAGTACTTC. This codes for CATSRGAGGYEQYF.

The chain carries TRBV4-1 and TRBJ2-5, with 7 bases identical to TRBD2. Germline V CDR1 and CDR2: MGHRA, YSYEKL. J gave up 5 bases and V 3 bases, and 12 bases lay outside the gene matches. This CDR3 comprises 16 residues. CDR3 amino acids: CASSHPRGERDETQYF. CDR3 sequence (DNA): TGCGCCAGCAGCCACCCTCGAGGGGAGCGGGACGAGACCCAGTACTTC.

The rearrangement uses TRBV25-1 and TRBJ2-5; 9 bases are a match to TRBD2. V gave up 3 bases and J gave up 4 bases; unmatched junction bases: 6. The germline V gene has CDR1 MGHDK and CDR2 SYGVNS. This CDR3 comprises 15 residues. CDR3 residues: CASSDWTSAPETQYF. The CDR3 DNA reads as TGTGCCAGCAGTGATTGGACTAGCGCTCCAGAGACCCAGTACTTC. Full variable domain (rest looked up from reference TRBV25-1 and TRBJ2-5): EADIYQTPRYLVIGTGKKITLECSQTMGHDKMYWYQQDPGMELHLIHYSYGVNSTEKGDLSSESTVSRIRTEHFPLTLESARPSHTSQYLCASSDWTSAPETQYFGPGTRLLVL.

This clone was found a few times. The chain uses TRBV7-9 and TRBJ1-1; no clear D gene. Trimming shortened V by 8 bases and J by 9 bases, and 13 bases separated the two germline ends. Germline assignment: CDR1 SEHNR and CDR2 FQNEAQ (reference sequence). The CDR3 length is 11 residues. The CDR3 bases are TGTGCCAGCCGACAAGCGTCCAAAGCTTTCTTT. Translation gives CASRQASKAFF.

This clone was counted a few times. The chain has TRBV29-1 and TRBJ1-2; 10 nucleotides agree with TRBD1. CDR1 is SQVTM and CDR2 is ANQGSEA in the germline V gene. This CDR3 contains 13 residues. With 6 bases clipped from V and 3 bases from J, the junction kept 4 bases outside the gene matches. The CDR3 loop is CSVGQGEDYGYTF. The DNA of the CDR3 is TGCAGCGTCGGACAGGGGGAGGACTATGGCTACACCTTC. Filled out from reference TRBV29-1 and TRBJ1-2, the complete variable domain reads SAVISQKPSRDICQRGTSLTIQCQVDSQVTMMFWYRQQPGQSLTLIATANQGSEATYESGFVIDKFPISRPNLTFSTLTVSNMSPEDSSIYLCSVGQGEDYGYTFGSGTRLTVV.

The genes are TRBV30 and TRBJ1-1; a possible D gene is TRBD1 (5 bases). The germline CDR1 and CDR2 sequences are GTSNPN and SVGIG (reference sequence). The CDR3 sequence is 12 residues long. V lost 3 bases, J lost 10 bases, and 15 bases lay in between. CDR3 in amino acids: CAWSETGGRAFF. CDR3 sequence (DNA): TGTGCCTGGAGCGAAACCGGGGGTAGAGCTTTCTTT.

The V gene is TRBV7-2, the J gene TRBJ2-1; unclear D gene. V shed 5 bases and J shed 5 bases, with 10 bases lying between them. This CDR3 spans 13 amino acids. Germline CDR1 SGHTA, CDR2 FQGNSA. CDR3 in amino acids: CASSPLVNNEQFF. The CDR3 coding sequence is TGTGCCAGCAGCCCCCTGGTGAACAATGAGCAGTTCTTC.